This T cell receptor (beta chain) was obtained from a study of blood T cell repertoires in COVID-19. V gave up 3 bases and J gave up 4 bases, with 2 bases separating them. The CDR3 sequence is 11 residues long. Germline V CDR1 and CDR2: SEHNR, FQNEAQ (reference sequence). Source study methods: Reference gene primer amplification in the assay estimated nucleated cell counts. Assay used: immunoSEQ multiplex PCR; TCRdb lists only in-frame clones, some missing. V, J and clone size derive from that table, while D and trimming were established from the DNA sequence. The repertoire holds tens of thousands of clones, with around 81% as singletons.

The rearrangement links TRBV7-9 to TRBJ2-3; no clear D gene. The sequenced sample was peripheral blood. The sequence was obtained from an older man with acute or convalescent COVID-19. The CDR3 region is CASSFADTQYF. The CDR3 bases are TGTGCCAGCAGCTTCGCAGATACGCAGTATTTT.